Listed below are T cell receptor beta chains from one sample, sequenced in a study of T cell responses to AZD1222 COVID-19 vaccine. Assay: immunoSEQ multiplex PCR; the TCRdb copy retains only in-frame clones and omits some. This table has 100,000 to 150,000 clones, 93% appearing once. The source material was peripheral blood, sampled 28 days after the second AZD1222 dose. Receptors were obtained from an adult who received the AZD1222 COVID-19 vaccine. The CDR3 runs from the conserved cysteine through the conserved F or W. Size tells how often a clone was seen (once, few, many) or the class of an expanded clone, and some rows leave it out.

V gene	J gene	clone size	CDR3 protein
TRBV29-1	TRBJ2-5	.	CSSGTQETQYF
TRBV9	TRBJ2-3	once	CASSVAGLAGAADTQYF
TRBV2	TRBJ2-2	.	CASRDAGTGGVGELFF
TRBV3-1/TRBV3-2	TRBJ2-1	.	CASSQLNNEQFF
TRBV20-1	TRBJ1-5	.	CSASSSTRRGNQPQHF
TRBV19	TRBJ1-4	.	CASSVGQGISTNEKLFF
TRBV14	TRBJ1-6	.	CASSQETRSSPLHF
TRBV19	TRBJ2-1	.	CASSLTVRSDEQFF
TRBV19	TRBJ1-5	.	CASSIGGIRNQPQHF
TRBV6-4	TRBJ2-7	few	CASSDRGFSYEQYF
TRBV30	TRBJ2-4	once	CAGVGGGSKNIQYF
TRBV18	TRBJ1-1	once	CASSPSRQENTEAFF
TRBV12-3/TRBV12-4	TRBJ1-2	.	CASRVQGLEGYTF
TRBV11-1	TRBJ2-1	.	CASSSGTSGNEQFF
TRBV7-9	TRBJ1-1	.	CASNKMTNTEAFF
TRBV28	TRBJ2-5	.	CASSSSGAGKETQYF
TRBV5-1	TRBJ2-3	.	CASSYRTHQSTTDTQYF
TRBV30	TRBJ1-1	.	CAWSEIGGGTAEAFF
TRBV18	TRBJ2-1	.	CASQDTGQGHHEQFF
TRBV29-1	TRBJ2-1	.	CSVEVLSGGHSYNEQFF
TRBV7-9	TRBJ2-1	once	CASSPRGFNEQFF
TRBV7-6	TRBJ1-3	.	CASSLGGDTIYF
TRBV19	TRBJ1-5	.	CASSPGKSNQPQHF
TRBV9	TRBJ2-1	.	CASSVSGRVDNEQFF
TRBV19	TRBJ1-4	.	CASSRGQTRRFPGEKLFF
TRBV19	TRBJ1-1	.	CASSLDRNTEAFF
TRBV30	TRBJ2-1	.	CAWRDNEQFF
TRBV7-2	TRBJ2-7	.	CASSLAGGRAGEQYF
TRBV3-1/TRBV3-2	TRBJ2-5	.	CASSQDSSFSLAGVRWTQYF
TRBV30	TRBJ2-7	.	CAWREAGSYEQYF